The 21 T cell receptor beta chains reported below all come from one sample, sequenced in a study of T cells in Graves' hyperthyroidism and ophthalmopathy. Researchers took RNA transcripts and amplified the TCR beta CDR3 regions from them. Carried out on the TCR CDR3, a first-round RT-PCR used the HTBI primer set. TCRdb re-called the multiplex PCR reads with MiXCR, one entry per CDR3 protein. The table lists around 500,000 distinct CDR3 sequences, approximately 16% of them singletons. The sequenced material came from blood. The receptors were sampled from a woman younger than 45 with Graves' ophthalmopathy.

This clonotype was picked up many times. DNA of the CDR3: TGCGCCAGCAGCTTGGAACTAGCCTCCACAGATACGCAGTATTTT. Translation gives CASSLELASTDTQYF. The V and J genes are TRBV5-1 and TRBJ2-3; TRBD2 might be the D (6 bases). The CDR3 extends over 15 amino acids. The germline V gene has CDR1 SGHRS and CDR2 YFSETQ. Trimming shortened V by 0 bases and J by 2 bases, and 10 bases separated the two germline ends.

The chain's CDR3 is CASSITGALSYEQYF. The CDR3 DNA sequence: TGTGCCAGCAGCATCACGGGGGCACTCTCCTACGAGCAGTACTTC. The chain carries TRBV28 and TRBJ2-7, with D perhaps matching TRBD1 or TRBD2 (6 bases each). The CDR3 has 15 amino acids. Germline V gene lookup returns CDR1 MDHEN and CDR2 SYDVKM. V gave up 6 bases and J gave up 0 bases, with 15 bases separating them.

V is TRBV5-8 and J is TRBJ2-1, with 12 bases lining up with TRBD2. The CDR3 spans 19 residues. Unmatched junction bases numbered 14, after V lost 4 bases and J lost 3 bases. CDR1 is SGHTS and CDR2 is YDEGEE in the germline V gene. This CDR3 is CASSLMGLAGGQNYNEQFF. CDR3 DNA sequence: TGTGCCAGCAGCCTTATGGGTCTAGCGGGAGGGCAAAACTACAATGAGCAGTTCTTC. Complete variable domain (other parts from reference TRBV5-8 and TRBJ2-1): EAGVTQSPTHLIKTRGQQATLRCSPISGHTSVYWYQQALGLGLQFLLWYDEGEERNRGNFPPRFSGRQFPNYSSELNVNALELEDSALYLCASSLMGLAGGQNYNEQFFGPGTRLTVL.

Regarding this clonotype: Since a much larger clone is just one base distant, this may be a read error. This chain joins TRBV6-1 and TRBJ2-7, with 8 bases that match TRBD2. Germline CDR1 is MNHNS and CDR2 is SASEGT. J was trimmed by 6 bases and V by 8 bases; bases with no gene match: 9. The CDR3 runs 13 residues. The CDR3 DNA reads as TGTGCCAGCCTAAAAGCGGGAGTAATCGAGCAGTACTTC. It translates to CASLKAGVIEQYF.

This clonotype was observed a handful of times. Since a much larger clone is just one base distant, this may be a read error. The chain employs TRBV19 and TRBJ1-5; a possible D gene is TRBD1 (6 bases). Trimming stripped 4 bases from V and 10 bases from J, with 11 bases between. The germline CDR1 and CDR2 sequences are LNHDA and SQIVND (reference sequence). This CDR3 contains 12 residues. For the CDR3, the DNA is TGTGCCAGTAGTAGGGGGCGGACCCCCCAGCATTTT. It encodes CASSRGRTPQHF.

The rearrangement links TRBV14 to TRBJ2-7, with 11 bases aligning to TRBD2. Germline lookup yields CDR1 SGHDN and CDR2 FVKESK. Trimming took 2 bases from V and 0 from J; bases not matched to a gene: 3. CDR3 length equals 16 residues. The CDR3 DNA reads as TGTGCCAGCAGCCAACTGACTAGCGGGAACTCCTACGAGCAGTACTTC. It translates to CASSQLTSGNSYEQYF.

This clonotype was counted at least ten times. CDR3 bases: TGTGCCAGCAGCCAAATAGGTCCAGGGTCTAGCGTCGATCTCTACGAGCAGTACTTC. Encoded protein: CASSQIGPGSSVDLYEQYF. The chain employs TRBV5-5 and TRBJ2-7; TRBD2 might be the D (6 bases). V dropped 4 bases and J dropped 3 bases, with 29 bases sitting between them. The CDR3 is made up of 19 amino acids. The germline V gene has CDR1 SGHKS and CDR2 YYEKEE (reference sequence).

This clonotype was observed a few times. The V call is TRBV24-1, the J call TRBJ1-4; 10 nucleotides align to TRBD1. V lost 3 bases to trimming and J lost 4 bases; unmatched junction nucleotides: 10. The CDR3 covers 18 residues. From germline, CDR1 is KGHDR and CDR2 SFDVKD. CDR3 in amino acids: CATSDPGPGQGINEKLFF. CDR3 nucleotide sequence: TGTGCCACCAGTGATCCGGGACCGGGACAGGGGATTAATGAAAAACTGTTTTTT.

In DNA form, the CDR3 reads TGTGCCAGCAGTTTAAGGTGGTCAGGAGTGCCGCTCAATCAGCCCCAGCATTTT. It is translated as CASSLRWSGVPLNQPQHF. The V gene is TRBV27, the J gene TRBJ1-5; D is uncertain. Looked up from germline, CDR1 is MNHEY and CDR2 is SMNVEV (reference sequence). V was shortened by 2 bases and J by 3 bases, with 20 bases between the two germline ends. The CDR3 is made up of 18 amino acids.

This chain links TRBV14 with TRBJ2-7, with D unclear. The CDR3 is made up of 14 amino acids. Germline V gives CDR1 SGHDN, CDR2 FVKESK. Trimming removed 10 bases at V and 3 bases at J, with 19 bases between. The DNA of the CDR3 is TGTGCCACCGAGGACCCACGGAAGTACTACGAGCAGTACTTC. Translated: CATEDPRKYYEQYF. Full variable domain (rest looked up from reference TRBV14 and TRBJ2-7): EAGVTQFPSHSVIEKGQTVTLRCDPISGHDNLYWYRRVMGKEIKFLLHFVKESKQDESGMPNNRFLAERTGGTYSTLKVQPAELEDSGVYFCATEDPRKYYEQYFGPGTRLTVT.

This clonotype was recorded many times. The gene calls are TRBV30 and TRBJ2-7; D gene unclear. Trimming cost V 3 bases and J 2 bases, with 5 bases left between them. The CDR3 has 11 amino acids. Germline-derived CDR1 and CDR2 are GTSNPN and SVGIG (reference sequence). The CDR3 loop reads CAWSLTYEQYF. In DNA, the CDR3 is TGTGCCTGGAGCCTCACCTACGAGCAGTACTTC.

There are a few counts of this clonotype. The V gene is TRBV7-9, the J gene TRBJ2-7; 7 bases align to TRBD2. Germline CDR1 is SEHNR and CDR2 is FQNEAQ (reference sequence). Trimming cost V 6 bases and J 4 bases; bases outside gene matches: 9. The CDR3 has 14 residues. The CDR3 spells CASSPGGRPYEQYF. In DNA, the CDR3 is TGTGCCAGCAGTCCCGGCGGGAGACCGTACGAGCAGTACTTC.

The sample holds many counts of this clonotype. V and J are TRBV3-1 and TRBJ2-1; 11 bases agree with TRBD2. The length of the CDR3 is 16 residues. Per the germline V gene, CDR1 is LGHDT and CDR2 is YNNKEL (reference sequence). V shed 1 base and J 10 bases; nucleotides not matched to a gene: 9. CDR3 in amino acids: CASSQGLAGGQGEQFF. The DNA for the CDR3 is TGTGCCAGCAGCCAAGGCCTAGCGGGAGGTCAGGGGGAGCAGTTCTTC.

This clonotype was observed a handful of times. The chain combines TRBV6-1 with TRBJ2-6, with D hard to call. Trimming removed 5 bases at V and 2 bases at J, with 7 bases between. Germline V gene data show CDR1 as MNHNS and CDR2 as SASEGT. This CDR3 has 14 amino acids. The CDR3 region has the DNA TGTGCCAGCAGTCTTATCGCTGGGGCCAACGTCCTGACTTTC. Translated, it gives CASSLIAGANVLTF.

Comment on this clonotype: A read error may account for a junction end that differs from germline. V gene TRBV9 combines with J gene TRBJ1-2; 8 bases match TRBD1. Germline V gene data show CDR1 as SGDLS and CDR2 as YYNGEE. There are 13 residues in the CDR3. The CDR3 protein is CASSEDRGYGHTF. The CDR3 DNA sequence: TGTGCCAGCAGTGAAGACAGGGGCTATGGCCACACCTTC.

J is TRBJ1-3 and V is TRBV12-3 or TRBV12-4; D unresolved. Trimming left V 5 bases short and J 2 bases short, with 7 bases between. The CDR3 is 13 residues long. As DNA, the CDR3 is TGTGCCAGCAGTCGGACGGCTGGAAACACCATATATTTT. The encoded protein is CASSRTAGNTIYF.

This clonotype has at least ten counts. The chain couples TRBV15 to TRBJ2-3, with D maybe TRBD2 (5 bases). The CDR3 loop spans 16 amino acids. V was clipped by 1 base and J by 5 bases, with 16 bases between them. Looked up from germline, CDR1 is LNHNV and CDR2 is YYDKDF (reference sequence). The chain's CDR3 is CATSRGAITRGDTQYF. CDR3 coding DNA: TGTGCCACCAGCAGAGGGGCTATCACCCGGGGAGATACGCAGTATTTT.

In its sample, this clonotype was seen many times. This chain's CDR3 is CSVEEGFNEQFF. The CDR3 DNA follows: TGCAGTGTCGAAGAGGGTTTCAATGAGCAGTTCTTC. The V call is TRBV20-1, the J call TRBJ2-1; maybe TRBD2 (5 bases). The germline CDR1 and CDR2 sequences are DFQATT and SNEGSKA (reference sequence). With 7 bases removed from V and 6 bases from J, the gap between germline ends came to 13 bases. This CDR3 spans 12 amino acids.

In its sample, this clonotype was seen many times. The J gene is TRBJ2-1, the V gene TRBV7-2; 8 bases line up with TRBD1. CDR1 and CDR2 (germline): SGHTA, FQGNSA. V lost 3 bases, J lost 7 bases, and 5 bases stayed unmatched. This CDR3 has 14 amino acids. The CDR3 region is CASSFRQGRNEQFF. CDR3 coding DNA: TGTGCCAGCAGCTTCCGACAGGGGAGAAATGAGCAGTTCTTC.

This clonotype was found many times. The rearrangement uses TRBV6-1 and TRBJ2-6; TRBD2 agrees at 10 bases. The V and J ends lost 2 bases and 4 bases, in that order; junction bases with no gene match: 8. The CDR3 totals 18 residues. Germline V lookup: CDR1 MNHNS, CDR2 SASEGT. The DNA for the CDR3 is TGTGCCAGCAGTGAATCTCTAGCGGGAGTCGGAGGGGCCAACGTCCTGACTTTC. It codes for CASSESLAGVGGANVLTF.

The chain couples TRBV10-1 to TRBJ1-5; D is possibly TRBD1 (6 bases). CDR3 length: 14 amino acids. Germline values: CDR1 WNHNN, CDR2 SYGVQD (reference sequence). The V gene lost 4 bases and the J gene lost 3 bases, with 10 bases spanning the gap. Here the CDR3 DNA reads TGCGCCAGCAGTGGTGGACAGATCAATCAGCCCCAGCATTTT. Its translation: CASSGGQINQPQHF.